These 11 T cell receptor beta chains originate from one sample sequenced in a study of blood T cell repertoires in COVID-19. Clones were sequenced by immunoSEQ multiplex PCR, and TCRdb holds only the in-frame ones, with some missing. This sample has around 260,000 clones; roughly 85% occur once, and the top ten carry around 4.5%. Input material: peripheral blood. The receptors were gathered from a man aged 55 to 69 who had recovered from COVID-19.

J is TRBJ2-3 and V is TRBV19; a weak D match, TRBD2 (5 bases). The V end was cut by 2 bases, the J end by 2 bases, with 14 bases between. The length of the CDR3 is 16 residues. CDR1 is LNHDA, CDR2 SQIVND, per germline (reference sequence). The CDR3 DNA sequence: TGTGCCAGTAGTATACGAGGAACGGGGAACACAGATACGCAGTATTTT. Amino acid sequence: CASSIRGTGNTDTQYF.

The chain employs TRBV9 and TRBJ2-7; no firm D call. The germline V gene encodes CDR1 SGDLS and CDR2 YYNGEE. The CDR3 loop spans 15 amino acids. The V end was cut by 0 bases, the J end by 3 bases, with 13 bases between. The CDR3 sequence: CASSVGPANYYEQYF. Here the CDR3 DNA reads TGTGCCAGCAGCGTAGGTCCGGCCAACTACTACGAGCAGTACTTC.

CDR3 in DNA: TGTGCCAGCAGCCTAGAGGGAGCGAACTTCATGAACACTGAAGCTTTCTTT. It codes for CASSLEGANFMNTEAFF. The genes are TRBV7-9 and TRBJ1-1; D gene unclear. This CDR3 has 17 residues. With 5 bases removed from V and 0 bases from J, the gap between germline ends came to 19 bases. Germline assignment: CDR1 SEHNR and CDR2 FQNEAQ (reference sequence).

The genes are TRBV19 and TRBJ2-1, with 10 bases fitting TRBD2. Trimming cost V 3 bases and J 0 bases; bases outside gene matches: 2. The germline CDR1 and CDR2 sequences are LNHDA and SQIVND (reference sequence). The CDR3 spans 16 residues. For the CDR3, the DNA is TGTGCCAGTAGTATGGCTAGCGGGGGCTCCTACAATGAGCAGTTCTTC. Its translation is CASSMASGGSYNEQFF.

The chain recombines TRBV4-2 with TRBJ2-5; 12 bases agree with TRBD2. Germline V gene lookup returns CDR1 LGHNA and CDR2 YNFKEQ. This CDR3 contains 17 residues. V trimming: 1 base; J trimming: 4 bases; junction bases outside the gene matches: 7. CDR3 nucleotides: TGTGCCAGCAGCCAAGTGGCTAGCGGGGGGGCCGGAGAGACCCAGTACTTC. It is translated as CASSQVASGGAGETQYF.

The V and J genes are TRBV6-5 and TRBJ2-5, with D possibly being TRBD1 (5 bases). The CDR3 length is 14 residues. Looked up from germline, CDR1 is MNHEY and CDR2 is SVGAGI. V lost 6 bases and J 2 bases, leaving 13 bases between the germline ends. DNA for the CDR3: TGTGCCAGCAGAACAGGACGGATTCAAGAGACCCAGTACTTC. Amino acids: CASRTGRIQETQYF.

V usage is TRBV7-9 and J usage is TRBJ2-3; TRBD1 is a possible D gene (6 bases). Germline CDR1 is SEHNR and CDR2 is FQNEAQ (reference sequence). The CDR3 contains 15 residues. With 2 bases removed from V and 4 bases from J, the gap between germline ends came to 13 bases. The CDR3 loop reads CASSLRQGRADTQYF. Written as DNA, the CDR3 is TGTGCCAGCAGCTTAAGGCAGGGGCGCGCAGATACGCAGTATTTT.

The rearrangement joins TRBV5-5 to TRBJ2-1, with TRBD1 as a possible D gene (6 bases). The V end lost 4 bases, the J end lost 8 bases, and 13 bases lay between the germline ends. Germline V gene data show CDR1 as SGHKS and CDR2 as YYEKEE (reference sequence). The CDR3 spans 13 residues. In DNA, the CDR3 is TGTGCCAGCAGCCCGTCCACAGGGCATGAGCAGTTCTTC. This translates into CASSPSTGHEQFF.

This clone was seen a single time. The chain recombines TRBV7-2 with TRBJ2-2; 7 nucleotides agree with TRBD2. This CDR3 has 16 residues. V shed 1 base and J 2 bases; nucleotides not matched to a gene: 4. Germline V gives CDR1 SGHTA, CDR2 FQGNSA. As DNA, the CDR3 is TGTGCCAGCAGCTTAGTTGGGGGGGACAACACCGGGGAGCTGTTTTTT. Translating it yields CASSLVGGDNTGELFF.

The CDR3 protein is CASSANDSPGGELFF. CDR3 nucleotides: TGTGCCAGCAGTGCAAACGACTCTCCCGGCGGGGAGCTGTTTTTT. The V gene is TRBV2, the J gene TRBJ2-2; no reliable D call. CDR3 length: 15 amino acids. Per germline, CDR1 SNHLY and CDR2 FYNNEI. V was clipped by 4 bases and J by 7 bases, with 16 bases between them.

The chain has TRBV10-1 and TRBJ2-1; TRBD1 is a possible D gene (5 bases). The V end lost 0 bases, the J end lost 3 bases, and 12 bases lay between the germline ends. The CDR3 extends over 16 amino acids. CDR1 and CDR2 (germline): WNHNN, SYGVQD (reference sequence). The CDR3 loop reads CASSESKGLIYNEQFF. CDR3 sequence (DNA): TGCGCCAGCAGTGAGTCTAAGGGGTTAATCTACAATGAGCAGTTCTTC.